This T cell receptor (beta chain) was observed in a study of blood T cells in healthy people across ages. Whole-study context: Capture by template switching was about one barcoded beta molecule per two T cells. Study results and limitations: Older age coincided with a roughly linear decline in TCR beta diversity per million T cells.

In the case of this clonotype: Its specificity is not known.

Alongside a J-beta primer mix, a sample-barcoded 5' primer served in a second PCR lasting roughly 7 to 11 cycles. One entry per CDR3 protein, called by TCRdb with MiXCR from the 5' RACE reads. The sample has approximately 830,000 distinct CDR3 sequences; under 80% are singletons. Each sample yielded at least 6 million isolated PBMCs. Samples each had at least 6 micrograms of total RNA extracted. V shed 5 bases and J shed 4 bases, with 23 bases lying between them. The CDR3 covers 17 residues. The germline CDR1 and CDR2 sequences are SGHAT and FQNNGV. This sequence was found in a man aged 25-45 years in good health. Input material: blood. This chain links TRBV11-2 with TRBJ1-2, with D possibly being TRBD1 (6 bases). In DNA form, the CDR3 reads TGTGCCAGCAGCAACGGGGGCAGGGATTACGATCGCTATGGCTACACCTTC. Translating it yields CASSNGGRDYDRYGYTF.